This passage covers 19 T cell receptor beta chains from one sample sequenced in a study of blood T cell repertoires in COVID-19 (dated by TCRdb to about 2020). Receptor amplification or capture employed the immunoSEQ multiplex PCR assay. Here the immuneACCESS table is served through TCRdb, limited to in-frame sequences with V and J called. Missing clones are a known gap in these copies; in checked studies unresolved V genes cover under half, and the rest lacks a known reason. Across this sample there are a few hundred thousand clones, with about 90% seen only once. The top ten hold 2.5% to 3% of the sample. Material for sequencing was PBMCs or T cells enriched from blood (not recorded which). These TCRs come from a woman aged 30 to 39 who had recovered from COVID-19.

Points on this clone: The junction and the germline gene differ at one end; a read error may be behind it. The chain carries TRBV7-7 and TRBJ2-7, with D possibly TRBD2 on 5 matching bases. Germline CDR1 reads SSHAT; CDR2 reads FNYEAQ (reference sequence). The CDR3 sequence is 13 residues long. The CDR3 reads CASSLERVGEQYF. The CDR3, as DNA: TGTGCTAGCAGCTTAGAGAGGGTAGGGGAGCAGTACTTC.

The chain combines TRBV18 with TRBJ2-1; 7 bases align to TRBD2. V lost 3 bases and J lost 0; bases outside the gene matches: 8. The CDR3 has 17 residues. Germline lookup yields CDR1 KGHSH and CDR2 LQKENI. CDR3 in DNA: TGTGCCAGCTCACCTTCCGGGTTAGCGGGCTCCTACAATGAGCAGTTCTTC. This translates into CASSPSGLAGSYNEQFF.

This chain connects TRBV28 to TRBJ2-1, with D possibly being TRBD2 (5 bases). V lost 5 bases, J lost 8 bases, and 22 bases lay in between. The germline V gene encodes CDR1 MDHEN and CDR2 SYDVKM. The CDR3 runs to 16 residues. As DNA, the CDR3 is TGTGCCAGCAGTGGCGGACCTAGCCTGGATGAATATGAGCAGTTCTTC. This encodes CASSGGPSLDEYEQFF.

This chain joins TRBV19 and TRBJ2-7; 7 bases are shared with TRBD2. Losses at the gene ends were 5 bases for V and 0 bases for J; bases not matched to a gene: 10. Germline V gives CDR1 LNHDA, CDR2 SQIVND (reference sequence). This CDR3 is built from 16 residues. CDR3 sequence: CASSFSAGGSSYEQYF. The CDR3 DNA reads as TGTGCCAGTAGTTTTTCCGCAGGCGGGAGCTCCTACGAGCAGTACTTC.

The CDR3 nucleotides read TGTGCCAGCAGTTGGACAGGAGGATTTAACACTGAAGCTTTCTTT. Protein sequence: CASSWTGGFNTEAFF. V usage is TRBV27 and J usage is TRBJ1-1; 7 bases are a match to TRBD1. The CDR3 length is 15 residues. Per germline, CDR1 MNHEY and CDR2 SMNVEV (reference sequence). V lost 4 bases and J lost 2; bases outside the gene matches: 7.

The genes are TRBV5-1 and TRBJ2-3; 13 nucleotides match TRBD2. After removal of 4 bases from V and 4 bases from J, the junction contained 6 bases not matched to a gene. Germline V lookup: CDR1 SGHRS, CDR2 YFSETQ. The CDR3 has 16 amino acids. The CDR3 nucleotides read TGCGCCAGCAGCCGGGGAGGGACTAGCGGGGCAGATACGCAGTATTTT. Translation gives CASSRGGTSGADTQYF.

The gene calls are TRBV19 and TRBJ2-7; D not resolved. The CDR3 runs to 13 residues. The germline V gene has CDR1 LNHDA and CDR2 SQIVND (reference sequence). With 3 bases removed from V and 0 bases from J, the gap between germline ends came to 6 bases. This chain's CDR3 is CASSMVASYEQYF. In DNA, the CDR3 is TGTGCCAGTAGTATGGTGGCCTCCTACGAGCAGTACTTC.

Of note for this clone: The sample has other DNA sequences that encode this CDR3 too. This sequence joins TRBV4-2 and TRBJ2-7; a possible D gene is TRBD2 (5 bases). The germline V and J ends were trimmed by 0 bases and 4 bases, with 7 bases remaining between them. There are 13 residues in the CDR3. Germline lookup yields CDR1 LGHNA and CDR2 YNFKEQ. The CDR3 is CASSQEGGYEQYF. The CDR3, as DNA: TGTGCCAGCAGCCAAGAAGGCGGGTACGAGCAGTACTTC.

V gene TRBV15 combines with J gene TRBJ2-7, with TRBD2 matching over 7 bases. Germline values: CDR1 LNHNV, CDR2 YYDKDF (reference sequence). CDR3 size: 15 residues. Germline trimming cut 0 bases from V and 3 bases from J; bases unmatched to any gene: 5. The CDR3 region is CATSRESSGDYEQYF. CDR3 DNA sequence: TGTGCCACCAGCAGAGAATCTAGCGGAGACTACGAGCAGTACTTC. Filled out from reference TRBV15 and TRBJ2-7, the complete variable domain reads DAMVIQNPRYQVTQFGKPVTLSCSQTLNHNVMYWYQQKSSQAPKLLFHYYDKDFNNEADTPDNFQSRRPNTSFCFLDIRSPGLGDTAMYLCATSRESSGDYEQYFGPGTRLTVT.

J is TRBJ1-1 and V is TRBV7-9; D gene ambiguous. The germline V and J ends were trimmed by 1 base and 9 bases, with 6 bases remaining between them. CDR1 SEHNR and CDR2 FQNEAQ come from the germline V gene (reference sequence). The CDR3 extends over 11 amino acids. CDR3 protein: CASSLGRQAFF. CDR3 DNA sequence: TGTGCCAGCAGCTTAGGCAGGCAAGCTTTCTTT.

This clone was picked up one time. This chain uses TRBV27 with TRBJ2-1; 11 bases match TRBD2. The V gene's germline CDR1 is MNHEY and CDR2 SMNVEV (reference sequence). This CDR3 spans 16 amino acids. With 2 bases clipped from V and 3 bases from J, the junction kept 3 bases outside the gene matches. Written as DNA, the CDR3 is TGTGCCAGCAGTTTAGGGGGACTAGCGGTCTACAATGAGCAGTTCTTC. Its protein product is CASSLGGLAVYNEQFF.

The rearrangement uses TRBV5-1 and TRBJ1-6; TRBD1 might be the D (6 bases). CDR1 and CDR2 (germline): SGHRS, YFSETQ. The CDR3 length is 15 residues. Trimming stripped 0 bases from V and 8 bases from J, with 12 bases between. CDR3 sequence reads: CASSLGQAGDSPLHF. The CDR3 DNA reads as TGCGCCAGCAGCTTGGGACAGGCGGGGGATTCACCCCTCCACTTT.

About this clone itself: Distinct nucleotide sequences in the sample also encode this CDR3. The chain has TRBV19 and TRBJ2-7, with TRBD1 matching 12 bases. Germline CDR1 LNHDA, CDR2 SQIVND (reference sequence). Trimming removed 5 bases from V and 3 bases from J; junction bases left unmatched: 5. The CDR3 is 15 amino acids. The CDR3 loop reads CASSLGTGGFYEQYF. The DNA of the CDR3 is TGTGCCAGTAGTCTAGGGACAGGGGGCTTCTACGAGCAGTACTTC.

V is TRBV7-9 and J is TRBJ2-7, with TRBD2 as a possible D gene (6 bases). The CDR3 has 13 residues. Germline V gives CDR1 SEHNR, CDR2 FQNEAQ (reference sequence). The V gene lost 6 bases and the J gene lost 1 base, with 10 bases spanning the gap. The CDR3 region has the DNA TGTGCCAGCAGTCCGACTAGTTCCTACGAGCAGTACTTC. This encodes CASSPTSSYEQYF.

This clone was picked up one time. The genes are TRBV28 and TRBJ1-4; D unclear. The V gene lost 6 bases and the J gene lost 3 bases, with 14 bases spanning the gap. CDR3 size: 15 residues. Germline V gene sequence: CDR1 MDHEN, CDR2 SYDVKM. The CDR3 sequence: CASRPGALPNEKLFF. CDR3 sequence (DNA): TGTGCCAGCAGGCCCGGAGCCCTCCCTAATGAAAAACTGTTTTTT.

This chain joins TRBV3-1 (or the pseudogene TRBV3-2) and TRBJ1-4; 9 bases fit TRBD1. The germline gives CDR1 LGHDT, CDR2 YNNKEL (reference sequence). This CDR3 spans 14 amino acids. The V gene end was trimmed by 6 bases and the J gene end by 1 base; junction bases not matched to a gene: 0. CDR3 sequence reads: CASRDRGTNEKLFF. The DNA of the CDR3 is TGTGCCAGCAGGGACAGGGGAACTAATGAAAAACTGTTTTTT.

The chain couples TRBV4-1 to TRBJ2-1; TRBD1 agrees at 10 bases. This CDR3 has 13 residues. Germline V gives CDR1 MGHRA, CDR2 YSYEKL. Germline trimming cut 5 bases from V and 10 bases from J; bases unmatched to any gene: 5. The CDR3 DNA sequence: TGCGCCAGCAGCTTCACGACAGGGGGCGAGCAGTTCTTC. Its protein product is CASSFTTGGEQFF.

The gene calls are TRBV5-4 and TRBJ2-2; weak D call: TRBD2 (6 bases). From germline, CDR1 is SGHNT and CDR2 YYREEE (reference sequence). The CDR3 contains 16 residues. Trimming took 2 bases from V and 6 from J, leaving 17 bases between them. The CDR3: CASSFAGRRVAGELFF. The CDR3 DNA is TGTGCCAGCAGCTTTGCGGGGAGGAGGGTCGCCGGGGAGCTGTTTTTT.

This rearrangement joins TRBV28 to TRBJ1-1; D possibly corresponds to TRBD1 (6 bases). The CDR3 has 13 residues. The ends were cut back, 6 bases at V and 4 bases at J, with 12 bases in the middle. The germline CDR1 and CDR2 sequences are MDHEN and SYDVKM. The DNA for the CDR3 is TGTGCCAGCAGACAACAGGGAAGCACTGAAGCTTTCTTT. It encodes CASRQQGSTEAFF.